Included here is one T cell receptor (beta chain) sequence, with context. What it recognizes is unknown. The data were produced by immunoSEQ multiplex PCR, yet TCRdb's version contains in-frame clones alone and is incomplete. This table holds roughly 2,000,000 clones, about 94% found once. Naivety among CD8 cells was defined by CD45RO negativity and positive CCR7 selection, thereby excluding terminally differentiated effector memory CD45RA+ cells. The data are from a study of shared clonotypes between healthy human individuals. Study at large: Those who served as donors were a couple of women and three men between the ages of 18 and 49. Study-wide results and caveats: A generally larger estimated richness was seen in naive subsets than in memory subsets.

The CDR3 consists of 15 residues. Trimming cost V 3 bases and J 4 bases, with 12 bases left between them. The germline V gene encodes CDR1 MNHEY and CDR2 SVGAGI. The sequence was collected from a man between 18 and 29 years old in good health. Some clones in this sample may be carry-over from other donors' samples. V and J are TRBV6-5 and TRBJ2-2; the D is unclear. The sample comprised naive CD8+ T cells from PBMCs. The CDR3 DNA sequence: TGTGCCAGCAGTTATTTGGGTGGGTTCACCGGGGAGCTGTTTTTT. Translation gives CASSYLGGFTGELFF.